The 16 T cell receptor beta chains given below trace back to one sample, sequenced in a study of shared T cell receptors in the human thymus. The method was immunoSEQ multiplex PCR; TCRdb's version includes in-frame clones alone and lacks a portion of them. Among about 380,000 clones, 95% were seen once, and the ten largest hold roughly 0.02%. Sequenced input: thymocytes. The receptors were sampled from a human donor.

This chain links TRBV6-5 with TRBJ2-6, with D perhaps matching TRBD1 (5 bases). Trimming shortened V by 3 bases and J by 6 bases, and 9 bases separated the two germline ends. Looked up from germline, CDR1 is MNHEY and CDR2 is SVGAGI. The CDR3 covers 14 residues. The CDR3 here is CASSYLGQANVLTF. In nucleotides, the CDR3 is TGTGCCAGCAGTTATCTCGGACAGGCCAACGTCCTGACTTTC.

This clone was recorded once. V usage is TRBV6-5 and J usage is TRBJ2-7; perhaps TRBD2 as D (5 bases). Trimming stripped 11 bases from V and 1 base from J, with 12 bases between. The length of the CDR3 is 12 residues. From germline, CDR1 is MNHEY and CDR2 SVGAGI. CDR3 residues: CAAGAASYEQYF. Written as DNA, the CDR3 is TGTGCCGCCGGAGCGGCGTCCTACGAGCAGTACTTC.

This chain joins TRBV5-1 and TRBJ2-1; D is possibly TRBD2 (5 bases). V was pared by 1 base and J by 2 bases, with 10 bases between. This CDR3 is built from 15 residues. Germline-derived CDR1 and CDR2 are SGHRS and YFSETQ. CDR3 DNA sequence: TGCGCCAGCAGCTTGAAAGCGGAGGCCTACAATGAGCAGTTCTTC. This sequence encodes CASSLKAEAYNEQFF.

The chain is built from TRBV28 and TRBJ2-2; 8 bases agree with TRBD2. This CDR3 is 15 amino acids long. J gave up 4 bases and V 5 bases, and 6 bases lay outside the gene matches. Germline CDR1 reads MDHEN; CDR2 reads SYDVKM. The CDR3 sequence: CASSAGTRATGELFF. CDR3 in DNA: TGTGCCAGCAGTGCCGGGACTAGGGCCACCGGGGAGCTGTTTTTT. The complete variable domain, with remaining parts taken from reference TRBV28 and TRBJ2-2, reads DVKVTQSSRYLVKRTGEKVFLECVQDMDHENMFWYRQDPGLGLRLIYFSYDVKMKEKGDIPEGYSVSREKKERFSLILESASTNQTSMYLCASSAGTRATGELFFGEGSRLTVL.

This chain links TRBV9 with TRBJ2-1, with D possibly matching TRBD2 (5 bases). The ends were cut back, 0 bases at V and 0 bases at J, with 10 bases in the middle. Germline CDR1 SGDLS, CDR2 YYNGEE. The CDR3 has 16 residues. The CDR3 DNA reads TGTGCCAGCAGCGTAGGGCGGAGGCCCTCCTACAATGAGCAGTTCTTC. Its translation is CASSVGRRPSYNEQFF.

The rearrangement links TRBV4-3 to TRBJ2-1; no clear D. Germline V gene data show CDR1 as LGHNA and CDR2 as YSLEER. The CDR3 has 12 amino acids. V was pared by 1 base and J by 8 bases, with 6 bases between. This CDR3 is CASSQGPHEQFF. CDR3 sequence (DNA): TGCGCCAGCAGCCAAGGGCCCCATGAGCAGTTCTTC.

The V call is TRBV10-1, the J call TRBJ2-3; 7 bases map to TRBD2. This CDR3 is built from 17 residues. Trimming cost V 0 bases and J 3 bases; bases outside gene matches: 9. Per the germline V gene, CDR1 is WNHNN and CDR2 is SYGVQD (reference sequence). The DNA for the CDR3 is TGCGCCAGCAGTGAGTCTGGGCGGGAGCGTGGGACAGATACGCAGTATTTT. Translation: CASSESGRERGTDTQYF.

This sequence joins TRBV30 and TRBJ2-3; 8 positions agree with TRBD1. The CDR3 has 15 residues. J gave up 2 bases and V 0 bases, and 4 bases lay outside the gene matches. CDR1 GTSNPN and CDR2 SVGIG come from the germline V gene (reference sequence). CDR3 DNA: TGTGCCTGGAGTGTACGGACAGGGTACACAGATACGCAGTATTTT. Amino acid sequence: CAWSVRTGYTDTQYF.

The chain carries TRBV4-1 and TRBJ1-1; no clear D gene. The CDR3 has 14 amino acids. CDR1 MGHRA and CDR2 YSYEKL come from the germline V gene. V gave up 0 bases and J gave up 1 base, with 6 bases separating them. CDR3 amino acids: CASSQEGANTEAFF. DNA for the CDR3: TGCGCCAGCAGCCAAGAGGGTGCGAACACTGAAGCTTTCTTT.

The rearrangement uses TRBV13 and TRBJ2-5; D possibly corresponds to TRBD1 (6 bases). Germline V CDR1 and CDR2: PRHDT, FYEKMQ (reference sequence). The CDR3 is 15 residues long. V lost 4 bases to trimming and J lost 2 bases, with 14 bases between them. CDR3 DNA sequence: TGTGCCAGCAGCTACCCTTCTGGGACACAAGAGACCCAGTACTTC. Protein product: CASSYPSGTQETQYF.

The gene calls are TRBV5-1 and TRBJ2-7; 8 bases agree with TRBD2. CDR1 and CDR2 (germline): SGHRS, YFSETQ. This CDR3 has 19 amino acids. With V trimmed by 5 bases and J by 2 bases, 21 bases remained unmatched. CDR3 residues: CASSRTSDSSGESTYEQYF. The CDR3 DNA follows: TGCGCCAGCAGTCGAACCTCCGACAGTAGCGGGGAAAGTACCTACGAGCAGTACTTC.

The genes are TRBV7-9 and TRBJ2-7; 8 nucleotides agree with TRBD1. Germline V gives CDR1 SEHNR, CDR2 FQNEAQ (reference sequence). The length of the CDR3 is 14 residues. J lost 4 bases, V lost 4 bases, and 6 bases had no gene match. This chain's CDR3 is CASSSHTGGYEQYF. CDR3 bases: TGTGCCAGCAGCTCCCATACAGGGGGGTACGAGCAGTACTTC.

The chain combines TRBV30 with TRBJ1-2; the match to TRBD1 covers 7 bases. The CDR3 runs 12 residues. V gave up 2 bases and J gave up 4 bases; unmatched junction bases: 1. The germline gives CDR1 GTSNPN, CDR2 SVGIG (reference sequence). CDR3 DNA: TGTGCCTGGAGTCCAGGGGGCTATGGCTACACCTTC. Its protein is CAWSPGGYGYTF.

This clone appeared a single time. The CDR3 here is CASGSWGREGAEGQFF. For the CDR3, the DNA is TGTGCTAGTGGTTCCTGGGGGAGGGAGGGGGCAGAGGGGCAGTTCTTC. The chain joins TRBV12-5 to TRBJ2-1; D tentatively fits TRBD1 or TRBD2 (7 bases each). Germline CDR1 is LGHNT and CDR2 is FRNRAP. V lost 4 bases and J lost 12, with 25 bases in between. This CDR3 spans 16 amino acids.

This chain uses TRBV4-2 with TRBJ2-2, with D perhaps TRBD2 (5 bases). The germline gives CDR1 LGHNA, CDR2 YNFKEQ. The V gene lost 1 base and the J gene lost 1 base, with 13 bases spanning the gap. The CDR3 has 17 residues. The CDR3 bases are TGTGCCAGCAGCCAAGGCATGGCTAGCCAGAACACCGGGGAGCTGTTTTTT. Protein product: CASSQGMASQNTGELFF.

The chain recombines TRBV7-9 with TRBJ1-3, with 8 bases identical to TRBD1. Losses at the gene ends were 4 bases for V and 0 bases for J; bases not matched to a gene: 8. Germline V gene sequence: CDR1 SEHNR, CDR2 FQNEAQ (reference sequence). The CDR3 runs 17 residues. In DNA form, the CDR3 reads TGTGCCAGCAGCTCCGAGGACAGGGAAGACTCTGGAAACACCATATATTTT. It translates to CASSSEDREDSGNTIYF.